Here is one T cell receptor beta chain with its context. The sample is drawn from a study of cytomegalovirus exposure and HLA in healthy donors. Profiling relied on immunoSEQ multiplex PCR, and the TCRdb table lists in-frame clones only, not all of them. This sample has 60,000 to 75,000 clones; about 95% occur once, and the top ten carry about 6.4%. CDR3 size: 14 residues. V dropped 2 bases and J dropped 7; count of bases not matched to a gene: 7. Germline V gene sequence: CDR1 MNHNS, CDR2 SASEGT. The V gene is TRBV6-1, the J gene TRBJ1-2; 7 bases align to TRBD1. The sample consisted of PBMCs. The source is a young woman in good health and CMV-seropositive. DNA for the CDR3: TGTGCCAGCAGTGAACGGGAGGGGGCGTTTGGCTACACCTTC. It specifies CASSEREGAFGYTF.